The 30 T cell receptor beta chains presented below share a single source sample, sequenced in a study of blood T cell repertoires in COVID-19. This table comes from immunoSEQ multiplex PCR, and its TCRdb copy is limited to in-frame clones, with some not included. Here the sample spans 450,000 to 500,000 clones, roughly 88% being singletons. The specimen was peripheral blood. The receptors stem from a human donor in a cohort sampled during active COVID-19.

This CDR3 is CASSLMSQVTEAFF. CDR3 DNA: TGTGCCAGCAGCTTAATGTCGCAGGTGACTGAAGCTTTCTTT. V and J are TRBV7-3 and TRBJ1-1; D is ambiguous. The CDR3 contains 14 residues. The ends were cut back, 1 base at V and 5 bases at J, with 11 bases in the middle. In germline, CDR1 is SGHTA, CDR2 FQGTGA.

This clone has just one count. The CDR3 sequence is CATSKDRVREKLFF. The CDR3 coding sequence is TGTGCCACCAGCAAGGACAGGGTGAGAGAAAAACTGTTTTTT. The rearrangement joins TRBV15 to TRBJ1-4; 8 nucleotides line up with TRBD1. Germline V gene sequence: CDR1 LNHNV, CDR2 YYDKDF (reference sequence). There are 14 residues in the CDR3. Trimming took 4 bases from V and 8 from J; bases not matched to a gene: 6.

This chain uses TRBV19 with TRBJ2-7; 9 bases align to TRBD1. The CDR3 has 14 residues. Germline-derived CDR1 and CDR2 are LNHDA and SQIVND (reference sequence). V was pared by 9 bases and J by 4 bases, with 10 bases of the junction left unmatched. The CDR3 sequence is CASNSGTGRYEQYF. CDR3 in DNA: TGTGCCAGCAACTCCGGGACAGGGAGGTACGAGCAGTACTTC.

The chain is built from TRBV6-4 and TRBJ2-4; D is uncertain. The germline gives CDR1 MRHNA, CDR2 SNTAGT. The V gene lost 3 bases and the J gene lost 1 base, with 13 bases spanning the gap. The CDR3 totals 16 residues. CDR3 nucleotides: TGTGCCAGCAGTGAATCCGGTAGTACGGCCAAAAACATTCAGTACTTC. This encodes CASSESGSTAKNIQYF.

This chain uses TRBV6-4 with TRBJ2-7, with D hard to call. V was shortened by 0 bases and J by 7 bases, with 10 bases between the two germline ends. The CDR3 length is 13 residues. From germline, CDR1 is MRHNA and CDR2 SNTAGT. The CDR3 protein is CASSDSRNGEQYF. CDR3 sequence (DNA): TGTGCCAGCAGTGACTCGAGAAACGGGGAGCAGTACTTC.

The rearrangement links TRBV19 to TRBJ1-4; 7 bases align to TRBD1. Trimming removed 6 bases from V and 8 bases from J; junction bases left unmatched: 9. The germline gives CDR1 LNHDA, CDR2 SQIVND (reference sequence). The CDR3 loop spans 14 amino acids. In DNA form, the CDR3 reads TGTGCCAGTAGACATCAGGGGGAAGGGGAAAAACTGTTTTTT. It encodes CASRHQGEGEKLFF.

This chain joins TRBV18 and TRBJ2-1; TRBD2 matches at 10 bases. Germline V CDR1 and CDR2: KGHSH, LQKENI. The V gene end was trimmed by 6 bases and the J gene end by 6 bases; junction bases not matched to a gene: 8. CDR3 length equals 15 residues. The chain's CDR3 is CASSWEREGRNEQFF. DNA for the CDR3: TGTGCCAGCTCCTGGGAGCGGGAGGGCCGCAATGAGCAGTTCTTC.

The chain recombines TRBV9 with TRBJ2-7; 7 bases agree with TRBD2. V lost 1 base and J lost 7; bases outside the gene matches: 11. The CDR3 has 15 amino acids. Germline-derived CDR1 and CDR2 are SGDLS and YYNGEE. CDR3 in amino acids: CASSVRGGPGREQYF. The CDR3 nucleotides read TGTGCCAGCAGCGTAAGAGGAGGCCCCGGGAGGGAGCAGTACTTC.

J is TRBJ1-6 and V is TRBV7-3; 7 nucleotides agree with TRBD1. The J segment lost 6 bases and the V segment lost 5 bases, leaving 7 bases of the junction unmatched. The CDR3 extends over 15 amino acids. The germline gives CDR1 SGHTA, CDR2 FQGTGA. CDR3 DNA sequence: TGTGCCAGCAGCCGCGACAGGGATGGTAATTCACCCCTCCACTTT. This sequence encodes CASSRDRDGNSPLHF.

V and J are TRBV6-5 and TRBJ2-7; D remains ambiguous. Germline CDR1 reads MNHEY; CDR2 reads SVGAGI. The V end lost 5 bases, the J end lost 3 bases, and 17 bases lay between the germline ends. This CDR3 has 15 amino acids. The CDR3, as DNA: TGTGCCAGCAGTCTTCAATTTACCCACATCTACGAGCAGTACTTC. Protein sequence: CASSLQFTHIYEQYF.

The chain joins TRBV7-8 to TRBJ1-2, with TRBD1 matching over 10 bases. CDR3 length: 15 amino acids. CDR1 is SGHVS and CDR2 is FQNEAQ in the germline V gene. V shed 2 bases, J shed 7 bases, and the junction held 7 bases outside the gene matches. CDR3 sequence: CASSLPGQGRSGYTF. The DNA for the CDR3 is TGTGCCAGCAGCTTACCGGGACAGGGGCGGAGTGGCTACACCTTC.

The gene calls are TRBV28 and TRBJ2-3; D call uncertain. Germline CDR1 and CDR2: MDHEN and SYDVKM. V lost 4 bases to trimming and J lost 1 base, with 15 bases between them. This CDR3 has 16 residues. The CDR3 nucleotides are TGTGCCAGCAGTTACTCCAGGAAGACGGGCACAGATACGCAGTATTTT. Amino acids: CASSYSRKTGTDTQYF.

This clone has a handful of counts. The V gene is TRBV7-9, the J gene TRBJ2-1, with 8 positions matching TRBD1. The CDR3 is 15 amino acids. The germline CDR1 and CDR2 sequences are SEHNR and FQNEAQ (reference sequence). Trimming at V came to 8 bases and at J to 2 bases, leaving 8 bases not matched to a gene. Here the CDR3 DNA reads TGTGCCAGCCGACAGGGGAATGGGGCCTACAATGAGCAGTTCTTC. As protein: CASRQGNGAYNEQFF.

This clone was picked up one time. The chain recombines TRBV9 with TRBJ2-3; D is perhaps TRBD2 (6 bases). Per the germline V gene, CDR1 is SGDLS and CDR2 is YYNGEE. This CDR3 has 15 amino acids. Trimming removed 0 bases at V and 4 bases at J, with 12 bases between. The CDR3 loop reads CASSVGGVRADTQYF. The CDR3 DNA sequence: TGTGCCAGCAGCGTAGGGGGGGTCCGGGCAGATACGCAGTATTTT.

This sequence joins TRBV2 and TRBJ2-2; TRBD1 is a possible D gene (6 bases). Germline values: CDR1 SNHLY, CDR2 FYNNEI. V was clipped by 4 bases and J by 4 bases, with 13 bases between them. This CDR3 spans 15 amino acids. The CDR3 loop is CASSGVRGSTGELFF. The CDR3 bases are TGTGCCAGCAGTGGTGTCAGGGGATCCACCGGGGAGCTGTTTTTT.

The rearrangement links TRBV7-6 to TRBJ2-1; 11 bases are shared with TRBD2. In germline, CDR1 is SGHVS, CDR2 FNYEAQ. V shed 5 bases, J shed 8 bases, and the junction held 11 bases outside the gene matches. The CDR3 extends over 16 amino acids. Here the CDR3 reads CASSGRWLAGGDEQFF. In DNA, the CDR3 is TGTGCCAGCAGCGGAAGATGGCTAGCGGGAGGCGATGAGCAGTTCTTC.

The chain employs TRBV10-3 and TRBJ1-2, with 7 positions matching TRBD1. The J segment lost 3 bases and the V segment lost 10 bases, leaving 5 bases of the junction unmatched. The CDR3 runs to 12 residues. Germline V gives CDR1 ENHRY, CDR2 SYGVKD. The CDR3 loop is CATRQGDYGYTF. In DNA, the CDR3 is TGTGCCACACGACAGGGCGACTATGGCTACACCTTC.

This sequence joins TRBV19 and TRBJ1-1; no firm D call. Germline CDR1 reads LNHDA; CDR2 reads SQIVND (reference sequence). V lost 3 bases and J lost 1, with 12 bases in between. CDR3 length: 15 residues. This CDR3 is CASSIPGRGNTEAFF. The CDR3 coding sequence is TGTGCCAGTAGTATTCCAGGACGGGGGAACACTGAAGCTTTCTTT.

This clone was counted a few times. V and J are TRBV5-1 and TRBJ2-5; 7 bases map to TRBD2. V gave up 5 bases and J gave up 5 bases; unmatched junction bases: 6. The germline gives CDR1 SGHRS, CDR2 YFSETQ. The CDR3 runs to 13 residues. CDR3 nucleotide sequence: TGCGCCAGCAGGCGGGAGTGGGAGGAGACCCAGTACTTC. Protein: CASRREWEETQYF.

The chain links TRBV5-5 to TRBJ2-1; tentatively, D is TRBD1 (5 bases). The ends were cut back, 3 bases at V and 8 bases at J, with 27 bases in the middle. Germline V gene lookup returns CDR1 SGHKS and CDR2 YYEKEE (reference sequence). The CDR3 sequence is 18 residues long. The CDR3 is CASSSIWTPGETSDEQFF. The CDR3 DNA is TGTGCCAGCAGCTCCATTTGGACACCCGGCGAGACTTCGGATGAGCAGTTCTTC.

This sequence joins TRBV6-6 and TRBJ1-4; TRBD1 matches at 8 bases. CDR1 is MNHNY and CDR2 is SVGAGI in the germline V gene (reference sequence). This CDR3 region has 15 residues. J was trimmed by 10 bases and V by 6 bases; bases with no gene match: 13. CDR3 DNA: TGTGCCAGCAGCCTTCAGGGGGCCTCGGCGGGAAAACTGTTTTTT. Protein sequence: CASSLQGASAGKLFF.

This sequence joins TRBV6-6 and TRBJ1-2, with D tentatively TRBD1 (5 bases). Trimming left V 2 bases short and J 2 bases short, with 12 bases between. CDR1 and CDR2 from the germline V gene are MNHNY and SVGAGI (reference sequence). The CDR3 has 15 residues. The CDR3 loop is CASSYILGPNYGYTF. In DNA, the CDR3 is TGTGCCAGCAGTTACATCCTGGGGCCCAACTATGGCTACACCTTC.

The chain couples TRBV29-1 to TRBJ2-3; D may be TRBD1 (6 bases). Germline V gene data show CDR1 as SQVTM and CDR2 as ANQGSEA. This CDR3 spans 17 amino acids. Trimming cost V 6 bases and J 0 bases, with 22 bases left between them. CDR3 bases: TGCAGCGTCTATCACAGGGCAGGACAAACTAGCACAGATACGCAGTATTTT. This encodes CSVYHRAGQTSTDTQYF.

The CDR3 protein is CACYLEERNTEAFF. CDR3 DNA: TGTGCCTGTTATCTGGAGGAGAGGAACACTGAAGCTTTCTTT. V and J are TRBV30 and TRBJ1-1; no definite D call. Trimming removed 6 bases from V and 1 base from J, with 15 bases in between. Germline V gene lookup returns CDR1 GTSNPN and CDR2 SVGIG (reference sequence). The CDR3 extends over 14 amino acids.

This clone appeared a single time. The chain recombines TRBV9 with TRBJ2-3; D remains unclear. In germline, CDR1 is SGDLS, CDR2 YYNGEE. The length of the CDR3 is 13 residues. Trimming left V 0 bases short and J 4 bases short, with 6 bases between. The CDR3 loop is CASSVVLSDTQYF. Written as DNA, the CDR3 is TGTGCCAGCAGCGTAGTCCTGTCAGATACGCAGTATTTT.

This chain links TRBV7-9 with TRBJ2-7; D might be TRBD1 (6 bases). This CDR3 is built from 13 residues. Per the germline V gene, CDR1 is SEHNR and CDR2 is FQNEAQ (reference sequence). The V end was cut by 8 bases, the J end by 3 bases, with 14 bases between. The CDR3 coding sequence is TGTGCCAGCTACAGGGAAGGAGGCTACGAGCAGTACTTC. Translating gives CASYREGGYEQYF. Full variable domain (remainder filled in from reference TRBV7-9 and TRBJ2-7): DTGVSQNPRHKITKRGQNVTFRCDPISEHNRLYWYRQTLGQGPEFLTYFQNEAQLEKSRLLSDRFSAERPKGSFSTLEIQRTEQGDSAMYLCASYREGGYEQYFGPGTRLTVT.

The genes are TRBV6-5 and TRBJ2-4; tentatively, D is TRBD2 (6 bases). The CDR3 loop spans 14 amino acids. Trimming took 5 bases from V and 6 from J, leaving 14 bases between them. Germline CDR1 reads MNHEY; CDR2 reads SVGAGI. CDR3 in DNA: TGTGCCAGCAGTCCTACTAGCCGGGGAAACATTCAGTACTTC. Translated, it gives CASSPTSRGNIQYF.

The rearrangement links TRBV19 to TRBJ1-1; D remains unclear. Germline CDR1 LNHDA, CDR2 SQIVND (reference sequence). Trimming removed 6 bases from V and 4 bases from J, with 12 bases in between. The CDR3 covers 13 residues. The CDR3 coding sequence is TGTGCCAGTAGGGGAGGTTGGAGCACTGAAGCTTTCTTT. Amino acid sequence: CASRGGWSTEAFF.

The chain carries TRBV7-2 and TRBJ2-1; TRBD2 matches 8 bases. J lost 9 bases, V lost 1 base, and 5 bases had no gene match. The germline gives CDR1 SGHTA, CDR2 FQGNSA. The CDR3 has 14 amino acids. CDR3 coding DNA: TGTGCCAGCAGCTTAGGTGGGACTAGATCTGAGCAGTTCTTC. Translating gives CASSLGGTRSEQFF. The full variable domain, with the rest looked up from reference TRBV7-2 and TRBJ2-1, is GAGVSQSPSNKVTEKGKDVELRCDPISGHTALYWYRQSLGQGLEFLIYFQGNSAPDKSGLPSDRFSAERTGGSVSTLTIQRTQQEDSAVYLCASSLGGTRSEQFFGPGTRLTVL.

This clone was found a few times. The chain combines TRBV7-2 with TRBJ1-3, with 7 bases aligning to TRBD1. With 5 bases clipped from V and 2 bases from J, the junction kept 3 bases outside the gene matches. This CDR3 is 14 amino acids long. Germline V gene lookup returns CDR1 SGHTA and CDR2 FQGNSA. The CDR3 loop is CASSQDRAGNTIYF. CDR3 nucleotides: TGTGCCAGCAGCCAAGACAGGGCTGGAAACACCATATATTTT.